These 24 T cell receptor beta chains were sequenced from one sample in a study of human T cells and chemical hapten exposure. Time point of the sample: patch test 1, 2 weeks after DPC sensitization. Treatment defined: therapeutic diphenylcyclopropenone sensitization with weekly scalp DPC. TCRdb ran MiXCR on the RACE reads and lists one entry per CDR3 protein. The sample includes around 380,000 distinct CDR3 sequences, roughly 4.8% of them seen just once. The input for sequencing was whole blood, taken in connection with sensitization to the hapten diphenylcyclopropenone (DPC). Receptors were obtained from a woman in her 50s with alopecia areata. Some clones in this sample may be carry-over from other donors' samples.

The table lists this clonotype with many counts. V gene TRBV6-2 or TRBV6-3 combines with J gene TRBJ2-2; no definite D call. Germline V lookup: CDR1 MNHEY, CDR2 SVGEGT. V dropped 3 bases and J dropped 4 bases, with 3 bases sitting between them. The CDR3 is 12 residues long. CDR3 nucleotides: TGTGCCAGCAGTTATATCACCGGGGAGCTGTTTTTT. Protein: CASSYITGELFF.

The rearrangement joins TRBV28 to TRBJ2-3; 14 nucleotides line up with TRBD2. The CDR3 length is 16 residues. With V trimmed by 2 bases and J by 6 bases, 4 bases remained unmatched. Germline V gene lookup returns CDR1 MDHEN and CDR2 SYDVKM. Written as DNA, the CDR3 is TGTGCCAGCAGTTTAGTGGGACTAGCGGGAGCCGATACGCAGTATTTT. Its protein is CASSLVGLAGADTQYF.

This clonotype was seen many times. The chain carries TRBV11-2 and TRBJ2-3; D tentatively reads TRBD1 or TRBD2 (6 bases each). Germline V lookup: CDR1 SGHAT, CDR2 FQNNGV. V dropped 5 bases and J dropped 4 bases, with 13 bases sitting between them. The CDR3 has 14 residues. Here the CDR3 reads CASSPPGASDTQYF. The CDR3 nucleotides read TGTGCCAGCAGCCCCCCGGGGGCGTCAGATACGCAGTATTTT. The entire variable domain, with the rest obtained from reference TRBV11-2 and TRBJ2-3, is as follows: EAGVAQSPRYKIIEKRQSVAFWCNPISGHATLYWYQQILGQGPKLLIQFQNNGVVDDSQLPKDRFSAERLKGVDSTLKIQPAKLEDSAVYLCASSPPGASDTQYFGPGTRLTVL.

The table lists this clonotype with many counts. This chain links TRBV9 with TRBJ1-4, with 9 bases matching TRBD1. The junction had 5 bases not matched to a gene; V was cut back by 3 bases and J by 5 bases. The CDR3 has 15 amino acids. CDR1 SGDLS and CDR2 YYNGEE come from the germline V gene. The CDR3 reads CASSGPDRGNEKLFF. CDR3 nucleotides: TGTGCCAGCAGCGGTCCGGACAGGGGCAATGAAAAACTGTTTTTT.

The sample holds many counts of this clonotype. The chain recombines TRBV4-3 with TRBJ2-1, with TRBD2 matching 16 bases. CDR1 is LGHNA, CDR2 YSLEER, per germline. The length of the CDR3 is 16 residues. The V and J ends lost 3 bases and 6 bases, in that order; junction bases with no gene match: 2. Written as DNA, the CDR3 is TGCGCCAGCAGCCAGGGACTAGCGGGAGGGCGCAATGAGCAGTTCTTC. It translates to CASSQGLAGGRNEQFF.

In its sample, this clonotype was seen a few times. J is TRBJ1-1 and V is TRBV6-1; possibly TRBD1 for D (6 bases). CDR3 length: 14 residues. V was trimmed by 8 bases and J by 2 bases, leaving 15 bases between them. CDR1 and CDR2 from the germline V gene are MNHNS and SASEGT. The CDR3 region is CASGPIQGNTEAFF. The CDR3 DNA is TGTGCCAGCGGGCCAATACAGGGAAACACTGAAGCTTTCTTT.

This clonotype was recorded at least ten times. V gene TRBV9 combines with J gene TRBJ1-6; 10 nucleotides agree with TRBD1. J gave up 5 bases and V 3 bases, and 11 bases lay outside the gene matches. This CDR3 comprises 18 residues. Germline V CDR1 and CDR2: SGDLS, YYNGEE. This chain's CDR3 is CASSGSRDRGRDNSPLHF. CDR3 nucleotides: TGTGCCAGCAGCGGGAGCCGGGACAGGGGCAGGGATAATTCACCCCTCCACTTT.

This clonotype was counted many times. The chain recombines TRBV12-5 with TRBJ1-4, with 7 bases identical to TRBD1. The CDR3 runs 14 residues. J lost 6 bases, V lost 7 bases, and 8 bases had no gene match. CDR1 and CDR2 (germline): LGHNT, FRNRAP. The CDR3 reads CASASDRLDEKLFF. As DNA, the CDR3 is TGTGCTAGTGCTTCGGACAGGCTTGATGAAAAACTGTTTTTT.

A note on this clonotype: This may be a read error: a much more frequent sequence differs by one nucleotide. J is TRBJ2-1 and V is TRBV12-3 or TRBV12-4; 13 bases align to TRBD2. The V and J ends lost 6 bases and 9 bases, in that order; junction bases with no gene match: 5. CDR3 length: 14 residues. CDR3 loop: CASSTSGGEGEQFF. As DNA, the CDR3 is TGTGCCAGCAGCACTAGCGGGGGGGAGGGTGAGCAGTTCTTC.

The chain couples TRBV24-1 to TRBJ2-1, with TRBD1 identical over 7 bases. In germline, CDR1 is KGHDR, CDR2 SFDVKD. This CDR3 region has 15 residues. Trimming removed 4 bases from V and 9 bases from J; junction bases left unmatched: 11. CDR3 in amino acids: CATSDSQQGRSEQFF. For the CDR3, the DNA is TGTGCCACCAGTGACAGCCAACAGGGGCGGAGTGAGCAGTTCTTC.

This clonotype appeared a few times. The V gene is TRBV3-1, the J gene TRBJ2-5; 11 bases map to TRBD2. V trimming: 6 bases; J trimming: 1 base; junction bases outside the gene matches: 4. The CDR3 has 15 residues. Looked up from germline, CDR1 is LGHDT and CDR2 is YNNKEL (reference sequence). In DNA, the CDR3 is TGTGCCAGCAGGGCCGGGACTAGCGGCCAAGAGACCCAGTACTTC. Translated: CASRAGTSGQETQYF.

This clonotype was detected ten times or more. The rearrangement joins TRBV5-1 to TRBJ2-3; D might be TRBD1 or TRBD2, each matching 5 bases. Germline-derived CDR1 and CDR2 are SGHRS and YFSETQ. Between the trimmed V and J ends, which lost 4 bases and 2 bases, there was a span of 17 bases. CDR3 length equals 16 residues. CDR3 loop: CASSTLTGGATDTQYF. The CDR3 DNA reads as TGCGCCAGCAGCACCCTAACTGGGGGTGCCACAGATACGCAGTATTTT.

This clonotype was observed at least ten times. The chain recombines TRBV7-2 with TRBJ1-2, with 8 bases that match TRBD1. The V gene end was trimmed by 5 bases and the J gene end by 8 bases; junction bases not matched to a gene: 7. Germline V gives CDR1 SGHTA, CDR2 FQGNSA. The CDR3 spans 13 residues. This CDR3 reads CASSAQTGEGYTF. Written as DNA, the CDR3 is TGTGCCAGCAGCGCACAGACAGGGGAAGGCTACACCTTC.

This clonotype showed up just a few times. J is TRBJ2-7 and V is TRBV20-1; 7 nucleotides line up with TRBD1. This CDR3 is built from 12 residues. Trimming took 5 bases from V and 5 from J; bases not matched to a gene: 6. Germline CDR1 reads DFQATT; CDR2 reads SNEGSKA (reference sequence). DNA for the CDR3: TGCAGTGCTCGACAGGGTGACCACGAGCAGTACTTC. Protein product: CSARQGDHEQYF.

This clonotype was observed at least ten times. The rearrangement links TRBV12-3 or TRBV12-4 to TRBJ1-1; possible D gene TRBD1, 5 bases. There are 14 residues in the CDR3. Trimming stripped 3 bases from V and 3 bases from J, with 11 bases between. Here the CDR3 DNA reads TGTGCCAGCAGTTTGGGCAGGGCGCACACTGAAGCTTTCTTT. Its protein is CASSLGRAHTEAFF.

This clonotype was counted at least ten times. The J gene is TRBJ2-7, the V gene TRBV9; the match to TRBD1 covers 8 bases. CDR1 and CDR2 (germline): SGDLS, YYNGEE. The V and J ends lost 4 bases and 4 bases, in that order; junction bases with no gene match: 13. The CDR3 spans 16 residues. In DNA form, the CDR3 reads TGTGCCAGCAGCCCCCAGGGAGGACAGGGACAATACGAGCAGTACTTC. Residues: CASSPQGGQGQYEQYF.

In its sample, this clonotype was seen many times. This chain's CDR3 is CASSHGSTTDTQYF. The CDR3 nucleotides are TGTGCCAGCAGCCATGGTTCTACCACAGATACGCAGTATTTT. V and J are TRBV3-1 and TRBJ2-3, with D unresolved. Germline CDR1 and CDR2: LGHDT and YNNKEL (reference sequence). V was shortened by 3 bases and J by 2 bases, with 9 bases between the two germline ends. This CDR3 contains 14 residues.

The sample holds many counts of this clonotype. The chain has TRBV11-2 and TRBJ2-6; the D gene could be TRBD1 or TRBD2 (5 bases each). CDR1 and CDR2 from the germline V gene are SGHAT and FQNNGV. The CDR3 sequence is 17 residues long. V was cut by 6 bases and J by 4 bases, with 19 bases left in between. CDR3 sequence (DNA): TGTGCCAGCAGGGTACCGGGGCGAAGCGCAGGGGCCAACGTCCTGACTTTC. Translated: CASRVPGRSAGANVLTF.

This clonotype was seen repeatedly, ten times or more. The chain has TRBV7-9 and TRBJ1-5; D remains ambiguous. The CDR3 contains 14 residues. Germline CDR1 SEHNR, CDR2 FQNEAQ (reference sequence). The V end lost 5 bases, the J end lost 3 bases, and 11 bases lay between the germline ends. The CDR3 DNA is TGTGCCAGCAGCATTTTCGGGCTCAATCAGCCCCAGCATTTT. It codes for CASSIFGLNQPQHF.

This clonotype occurred a few times. This chain links TRBV6-6 with TRBJ2-1; no reliable D call. The germline V gene encodes CDR1 MNHNY and CDR2 SVGAGI (reference sequence). V was trimmed by 5 bases and J by 7 bases, leaving 6 bases between them. The CDR3 loop spans 11 amino acids. The CDR3 loop is CASSIGNEQFF. The CDR3 DNA reads TGTGCCAGCAGTATCGGGAATGAGCAGTTCTTC.

This clonotype was seen ten or more times. V gene TRBV14 combines with J gene TRBJ2-1, with TRBD2 identical over 12 bases. The CDR3 is 16 residues long. The V gene end was trimmed by 4 bases and the J gene end by 9 bases; junction bases not matched to a gene: 10. Per germline, CDR1 SGHDN and CDR2 FVKESK. The CDR3 region has the DNA TGTGCCAGCAGCCCCTATCTAGCGGGAGGGCGATTTGAGCAGTTCTTC. It specifies CASSPYLAGGRFEQFF. Together with reference TRBV14 and TRBJ2-1, the CDR3 gives the full variable domain: EAGVTQFPSHSVIEKGQTVTLRCDPISGHDNLYWYRRVMGKEIKFLLHFVKESKQDESGMPNNRFLAERTGGTYSTLKVQPAELEDSGVYFCASSPYLAGGRFEQFFGPGTRLTVL.

This clonotype was seen a few times. This chain uses TRBV4-2 with TRBJ1-5; D is undetermined. Germline CDR1 LGHNA, CDR2 YNFKEQ. V lost 0 bases and J lost 3, with 9 bases in between. This CDR3 is built from 15 residues. Written as DNA, the CDR3 is TGTGCCAGCAGCCAAGAAGTGGGGTCCAATCAGCCCCAGCATTTT. Amino acids: CASSQEVGSNQPQHF.

Ten or more counts support this clonotype. The V call is TRBV10-3, the J call TRBJ2-4; D may be TRBD2 (6 bases). V was trimmed by 3 bases and J by 0 bases, leaving 9 bases between them. The germline V gene encodes CDR1 ENHRY and CDR2 SYGVKD. The CDR3 totals 15 residues. Written as DNA, the CDR3 is TGTGCCATCAGTGAATCGGGGGTAGCCAAAAACATTCAGTACTTC. It is translated as CAISESGVAKNIQYF.

This clonotype was detected many times. This chain uses TRBV11-1 with TRBJ2-7; 9 nucleotides agree with TRBD1. Germline lookup yields CDR1 SGHAT and CDR2 FQDESV (reference sequence). This CDR3 contains 13 residues. V lost 5 bases and J lost 4; bases outside the gene matches: 3. CDR3 amino acids: CASSEGQGYEQYF. The CDR3 bases are TGTGCCAGCAGCGAGGGACAGGGATACGAGCAGTACTTC.